A single sample gave rise to the 3 T cell receptor beta chains below, sequenced in a study of cytomegalovirus exposure and HLA in healthy donors. PCR amplification relied on 60 Vbeta primers (plus 13 Jbeta primers). Here immunoSEQ multiplex PCR was the method, and the copy in TCRdb shows in-frame clones only, minus some. Of 200,000 to 250,000 clones in the sample, about 72% are singletons; the top ten hold 3.5% to 4%. Material for sequencing was PBMCs. These receptors came from a male donor in good health and CMV-seronegative.

This clone has a single count. CDR3 protein: CASSKTVPTDTQYF. The CDR3 nucleotides read TGTGCCAGCAGTAAGACTGTCCCGACAGATACGCAGTATTTT. The V and J genes are TRBV21-1 and TRBJ2-3; TRBD2 is the table's D call, not checked against the DNA. TRBV21-1 is annotated as a pseudogene. The CDR3 sequence is 14 residues long.

V usage is TRBV5-1 and J usage is TRBJ2-1, with D possibly being TRBD1 (5 bases). The length of the CDR3 is 12 residues. Trimming stripped 5 bases from V and 8 bases from J, with 11 bases between. The germline CDR1 and CDR2 sequences are SGHRS and YFSETQ. The CDR3 DNA reads TGCGCCAGCAGAGCCAGGGTGGATGAGCAGTTCTTC. It encodes CASRARVDEQFF.

The chain couples TRBV28 to TRBJ1-2; D gene ambiguous. The germline V and J ends were trimmed by 6 bases and 2 bases, with 10 bases remaining between them. The CDR3 has 13 residues. The germline gives CDR1 MDHEN, CDR2 SYDVKM. The CDR3 region is CASRPTDNYGYTF. CDR3 bases: TGTGCCAGCAGACCTACAGACAACTATGGCTACACCTTC.